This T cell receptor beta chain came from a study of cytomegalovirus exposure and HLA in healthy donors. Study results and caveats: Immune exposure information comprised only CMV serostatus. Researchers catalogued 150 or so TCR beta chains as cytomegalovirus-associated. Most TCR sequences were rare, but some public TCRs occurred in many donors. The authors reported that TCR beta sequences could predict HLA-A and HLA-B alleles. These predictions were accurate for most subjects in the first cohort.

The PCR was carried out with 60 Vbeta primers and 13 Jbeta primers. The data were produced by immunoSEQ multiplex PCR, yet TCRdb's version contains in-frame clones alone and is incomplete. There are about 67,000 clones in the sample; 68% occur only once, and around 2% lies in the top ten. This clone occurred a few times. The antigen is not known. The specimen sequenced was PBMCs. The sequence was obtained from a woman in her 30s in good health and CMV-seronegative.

The CDR3 sequence: CASRDSYNSPLHF. CDR3 nucleotide sequence: TGTGCCAGCAGGGACAGCTATAATTCACCCCTCCACTTT. This rearrangement joins TRBV6-6 to TRBJ1-6, with D possibly TRBD1 on 6 matching bases. The CDR3 consists of 13 residues. Trimming shortened V by 6 bases and J by 3 bases, and 6 bases separated the two germline ends. The germline CDR1 and CDR2 sequences are MNHNY and SVGAGI (reference sequence).